The rows below give T cell receptor beta chains drawn from one sample of a study of blood T cells in healthy people across ages. TCRdb re-called the 5' RACE reads through MiXCR, storing one row per CDR3 protein. The sample records 650,000 to 900,000 distinct CDR3 sequences, 60% to 80% being singletons. Material for sequencing was blood. These receptors came from a man aged 25 to 40 in good health. The CDR3 runs from the conserved cysteine through the conserved F or W. Each record gives: D gene, J gene, CDR3 length, clone size, V gene, CDR3 DNA, CDR3 protein. The D gene is left open where the match is weak. The size field is filled for only some rows; it gives once, few, many or a size class.

NA,TRBJ2-7,13,NA,TRBV5-1,TGCGCCAGCAGCTTGGAATCGGGGTCCGAGCAGTACTTC,CASSLESGSEQYF
NA,TRBJ1-2,13,NA,TRBV27,TGTGCCAGCAGTTCCTTCAGGGCTTATGGCTACACCTTC,CASSSFRAYGYTF
NA,TRBJ1-1,15,NA,TRBV18,TGTGCCAGCTCACTAACGGGTTGGGCGAGCACTGAAGCTTTCTTT,CASSLTGWASTEAFF
NA,TRBJ2-3,17,NA,TRBV9,TGTGCCAGCGGCGTAACCACAGACAGCCTTAAACCAGATACGCAGTATTTT,CASGVTTDSLKPDTQYF
NA,TRBJ2-3,14,NA,TRBV6-1,TGTGCCATTACCGGGCCGCTGGGCACAGATACGCAGTATTTT,CAITGPLGTDTQYF
NA,TRBJ1-2,14,NA,TRBV9,TGTGCCAGCAGCGGCGGGGACGGATATTATGGCTACACCTTC,CASSGGDGYYGYTF
NA,TRBJ2-3,16,NA,TRBV5-1,TGCGCCAGCAGCTTGGTACAGGGAACTAGCACAGATACGCAGTATTTT,CASSLVQGTSTDTQYF
TRBD1,TRBJ2-2,15,NA,TRBV28,TGTGCCAGCAGTGAGACAGGGGGCCGGACCGGGGAGCTGTTTTTT,CASSETGGRTGELFF
NA,TRBJ1-1,13,few,TRBV25-1,TGTGCCAGCAGTGAGTACCCGAACACTGAAGCTTTCTTT,CASSEYPNTEAFF
NA,TRBJ2-5,12,few,TRBV20-1,TGCAGTGCTAATCGGGGAGGAAGGACCCAGTACTTC,CSANRGGRTQYF
TRBD1,TRBJ2-5,12,NA,TRBV29-1,TGCAGCGGAATCACAGGGGTCGAGACCCAGTACTTC,CSGITGVETQYF
NA,TRBJ2-7,15,few,TRBV5-1,TGCGCCAGCAGCCCTGGACACGCACCCTCCTACGAGCAGTACTTC,CASSPGHAPSYEQYF
NA,TRBJ2-7,18,NA,TRBV4-2,TGTGCCAGCAGCCAATACCGTAGGGGCCCACGCTTGACCTACGAGCAGTACTTC,CASSQYRRGPRLTYEQYF
NA,TRBJ1-2,13,NA,TRBV3-1,TGTGCCAGCAGCCAAGATGGGGGGTGGGGCCTCACCTTC,CASSQDGGWGLTF